The sequence of this T cell receptor (beta chain) was determined in a study of OX40 agonist ivuxolimab in advanced cancers. As for the study more broadly: The costimulatory receptor OX40 (CD134) was targeted by ivuxolimab, a fully human IgG2 agonistic monoclonal antibody. Intravenous ivuxolimab was administered to patients every 2 weeks at six dose levels: 0.01, 0.1, 0.3, 1.5, 3 and 10 mg/kg. Among the roughly 50 dose-escalation patients, about 19 had hepatocellular carcinoma, roughly 15 melanoma, 9 renal cell carcinoma and 9 head and neck cancer. A male proportion of 75% to 85% and a mean age of about 60 years, ranging from 23 to 79, were recorded for the dose-escalation cohort. Prior anti-PD-1, anti-PD-L1 or anti-CTLA-4 therapy was permitted, and about two fifths of dose-escalation patients had received checkpoint inhibitors. Partial responses were achieved by three dose-escalation patients, of whom one had hepatocellular carcinoma and two had cutaneous melanoma. The purpose of peripheral TCRbeta sequencing was to test whether ivuxolimab changed TCR sequence diversity and led to clonal T-cell expansion. The paper covers the monotherapy dose-escalation part of the phase I ivuxolimab trial, which included N ≈ 54 patients. Study-wide findings and limitations: Low levels of normalized T-cell clonal expansion were also seen in some patients who did not respond. After ivuxolimab, expanded clones were on average more numerous among CD8+ T cells than among CD4+ T cells. Clonal expansion of both CD4+ and CD8+ blood T cells was observed from baseline to week 6 at doses 0.1 to 3.0 mg/kg. The antigen specificity of the peripheral T cells that underwent clonal expansion was not determined. In the 0.1-3.0 mg/kg groups, partial responders had among the lowest normalized peripheral clonal expansion, particularly in CD8+ T cells.

Notes on this clone: Its recognized antigen is unknown. No much larger clonotype is one base removed from it; base qualities were not supplied.

Via the germline V gene, CDR1 is WSHSY and CDR2 SAAADI. Trimming costs V 8 bases and J 5 bases, and their ends lie 15 bases apart. CDR3 length: 14 amino acids, cysteine to phenylalanine. The DNA shown is the 42-base CDR3, in frame from base 1. To sequence the TCRbeta CDR3 region, genomic DNA was isolated from the sorted cells. The immunoSEQ Assay was used to sequence the TCRbeta CDR3 regions. TCRdb limited this immuneACCESS table to in-frame rearrangements with V and J called. A share of clones is missing; checked studies link under half to unresolved V genes, and the rest is unexplained. The sample table records about 120,000 clones; over 75% of these occur just once. Jointly, the top ten make up around 0.55% of the sample. The trial excluded patients who had a history of autoimmune disease or were on systemic immunosuppression. Peripheral blood for TCR sequencing was drawn from every dose cohort at baseline, at cycle 4 day 1 and at cycle 7 day 1. Samples were obtained from an open-label, multicenter, first-in-human phase I dose-escalation trial of ivuxolimab. Adults with locally advanced or metastatic melanoma, renal cell carcinoma, hepatocellular carcinoma or head and neck squamous cell carcinoma were enrolled in the trial. Before TCR sequencing, CD4+ T cells and CD8+ T cells were sorted from peripheral blood as separate populations.

This sequence was found in an adult with an advanced solid tumor such as melanoma, head and neck, liver or kidney cancer. The receptor chain draws on TRBV10-2 and TRBJ1-4, with TRBD1 as a weak D call on 5 bases. The sample was CD4+ or CD8+ T cells sorted from blood, taken in a trial of the OX40 agonist ivuxolimab. The nucleotide sequence reads TGCGCCAGCGGTTGGGGCAGAGTAAATGAAAAACTGTTTTTT. Its product reads: CASGWGRVNEKLFF.